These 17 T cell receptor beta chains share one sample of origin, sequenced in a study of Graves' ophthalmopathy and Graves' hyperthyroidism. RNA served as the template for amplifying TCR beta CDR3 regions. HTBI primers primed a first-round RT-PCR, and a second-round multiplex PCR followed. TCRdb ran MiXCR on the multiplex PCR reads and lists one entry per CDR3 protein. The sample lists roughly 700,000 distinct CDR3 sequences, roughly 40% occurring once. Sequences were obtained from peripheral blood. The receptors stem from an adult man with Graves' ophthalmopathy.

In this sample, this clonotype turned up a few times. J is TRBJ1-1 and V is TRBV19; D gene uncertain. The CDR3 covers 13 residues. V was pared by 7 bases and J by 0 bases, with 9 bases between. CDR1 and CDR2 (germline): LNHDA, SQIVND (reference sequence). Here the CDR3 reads CASKELMNTEAFF. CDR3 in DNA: TGTGCCAGTAAAGAACTCATGAACACTGAAGCTTTCTTT.

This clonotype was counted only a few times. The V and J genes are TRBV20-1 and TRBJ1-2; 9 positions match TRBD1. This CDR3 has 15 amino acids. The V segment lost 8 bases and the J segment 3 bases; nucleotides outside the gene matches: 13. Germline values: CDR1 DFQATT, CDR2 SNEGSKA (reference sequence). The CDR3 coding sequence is TGCAGTCACTACATCACAGGGGGCGCCTACTATGGCTACACCTTC. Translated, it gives CSHYITGGAYYGYTF.

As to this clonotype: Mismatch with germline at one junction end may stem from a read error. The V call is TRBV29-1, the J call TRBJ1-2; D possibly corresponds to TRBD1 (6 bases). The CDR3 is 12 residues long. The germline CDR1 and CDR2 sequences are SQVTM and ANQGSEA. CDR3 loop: CSVDGDNYRYTF. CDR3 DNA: TGCAGCGTTGATGGGGACAACTATCGCTACACCTTC.

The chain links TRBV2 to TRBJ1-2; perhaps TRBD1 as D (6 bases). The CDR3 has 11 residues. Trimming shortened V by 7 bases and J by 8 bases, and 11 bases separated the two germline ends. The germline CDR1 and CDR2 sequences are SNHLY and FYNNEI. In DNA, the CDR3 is TGTGCCAGCACCCCGGGGGGCGGCTACACCTTC. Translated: CASTPGGGYTF.

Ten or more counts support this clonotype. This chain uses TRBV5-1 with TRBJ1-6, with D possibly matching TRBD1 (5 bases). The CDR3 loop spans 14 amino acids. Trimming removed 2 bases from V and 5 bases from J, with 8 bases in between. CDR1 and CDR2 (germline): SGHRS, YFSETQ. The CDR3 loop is CASSLAGHNSPLHF. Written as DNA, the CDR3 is TGCGCCAGCAGCTTAGCAGGGCATAATTCACCCCTCCACTTT. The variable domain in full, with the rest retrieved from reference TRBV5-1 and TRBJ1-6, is KAGVTQTPRYLIKTRGQQVTLSCSPISGHRSVSWYQQTPGQGLQFLFEYFSETQRNKGNFPGRFSGRQFSNSRSEMNVSTLELGDSALYLCASSLAGHNSPLHFGNGTRLTVT.

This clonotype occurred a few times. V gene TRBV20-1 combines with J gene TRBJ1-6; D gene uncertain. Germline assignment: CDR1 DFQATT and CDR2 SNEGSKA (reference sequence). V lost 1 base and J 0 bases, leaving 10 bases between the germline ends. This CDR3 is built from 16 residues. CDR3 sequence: CSARGAVSSYNSPLHF. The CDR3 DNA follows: TGCAGTGCTAGAGGGGCCGTTAGCTCCTATAATTCACCCCTCCACTTT.

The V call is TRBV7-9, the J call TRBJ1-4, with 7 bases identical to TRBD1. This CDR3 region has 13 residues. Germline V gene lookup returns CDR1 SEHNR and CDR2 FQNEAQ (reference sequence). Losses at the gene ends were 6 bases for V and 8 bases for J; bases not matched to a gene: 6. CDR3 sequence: CASSTTGAEKLFF. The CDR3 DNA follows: TGTGCCAGCAGTACCACAGGGGCGGAAAAACTGTTTTTT.

CDR3 nucleotide sequence: TGTGCCAGCAGATCGGGACAGATGAACACCGGGGAGCTGTTTTTT. Encoded protein: CASRSGQMNTGELFF. The chain uses TRBV9 and TRBJ2-2; 7 bases agree with TRBD1. CDR1 is SGDLS and CDR2 is YYNGEE in the germline V gene. The CDR3 spans 15 residues. Losses at the gene ends were 5 bases for V and 1 base for J; bases not matched to a gene: 5.

The CDR3 loop is CSARAPGGPYSNQPQHF. The CDR3 DNA reads TGCAGTGCTAGAGCCCCAGGGGGCCCTTATAGCAATCAGCCCCAGCATTTT. V and J are TRBV20-1 and TRBJ1-5; TRBD1 matches at 8 bases. The CDR3 runs 17 residues. CDR1 DFQATT and CDR2 SNEGSKA come from the germline V gene (reference sequence). Germline trimming cut 1 base from V and 0 bases from J; bases unmatched to any gene: 8.

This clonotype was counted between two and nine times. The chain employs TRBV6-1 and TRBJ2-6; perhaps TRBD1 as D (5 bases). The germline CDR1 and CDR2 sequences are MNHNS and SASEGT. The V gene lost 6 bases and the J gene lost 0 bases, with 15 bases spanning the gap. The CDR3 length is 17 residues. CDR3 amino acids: CASSGRQNSSGANVLTF. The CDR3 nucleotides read TGTGCCAGCAGCGGGCGACAGAATAGCTCTGGGGCCAACGTCCTGACTTTC.

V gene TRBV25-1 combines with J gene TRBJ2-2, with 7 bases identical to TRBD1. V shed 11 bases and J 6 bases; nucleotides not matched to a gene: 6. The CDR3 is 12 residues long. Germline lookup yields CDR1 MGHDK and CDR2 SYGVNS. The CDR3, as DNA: TGTGCCTACAGGGGAGAGTCCGGGGAGCTGTTTTTT. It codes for CAYRGESGELFF.

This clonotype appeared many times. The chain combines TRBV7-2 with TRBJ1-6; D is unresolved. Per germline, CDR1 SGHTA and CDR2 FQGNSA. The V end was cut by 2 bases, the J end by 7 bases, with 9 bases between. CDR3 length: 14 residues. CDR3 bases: TGTGCCAGCAGCTTACGGGAGCTCAATTCACCCCTCCACTTT. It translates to CASSLRELNSPLHF.

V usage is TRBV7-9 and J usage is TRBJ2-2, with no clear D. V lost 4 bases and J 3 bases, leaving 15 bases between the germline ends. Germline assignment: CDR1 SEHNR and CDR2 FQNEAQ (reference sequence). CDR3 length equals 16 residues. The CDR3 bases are TGTGCCAGCAGCTCCTACAGAAGCACTGACACCGGGGAGCTGTTTTTT. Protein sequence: CASSSYRSTDTGELFF. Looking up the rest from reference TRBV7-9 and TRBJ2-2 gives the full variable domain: DTGVSQNPRHKITKRGQNVTFRCDPISEHNRLYWYRQTLGQGPEFLTYFQNEAQLEKSRLLSDRFSAERPKGSFSTLEIQRTEQGDSAMYLCASSSYRSTDTGELFFGEGSRLTVL.

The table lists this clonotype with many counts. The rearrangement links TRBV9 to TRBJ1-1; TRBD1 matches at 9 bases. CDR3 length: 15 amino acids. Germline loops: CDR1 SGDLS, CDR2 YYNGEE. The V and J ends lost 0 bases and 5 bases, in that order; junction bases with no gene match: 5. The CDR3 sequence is CASSVVGTGSTEAFF. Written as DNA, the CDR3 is TGTGCCAGCAGCGTAGTCGGGACAGGGTCGACTGAAGCTTTCTTT.

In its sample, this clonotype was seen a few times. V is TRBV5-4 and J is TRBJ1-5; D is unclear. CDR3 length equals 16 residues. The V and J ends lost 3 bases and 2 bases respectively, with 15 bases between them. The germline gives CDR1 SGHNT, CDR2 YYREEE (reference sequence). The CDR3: CASSSWAGEGNQPQHF. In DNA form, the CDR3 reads TGTGCCAGCAGCTCTTGGGCAGGAGAGGGCAATCAGCCCCAGCATTTT. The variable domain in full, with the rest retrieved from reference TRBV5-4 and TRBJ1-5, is ETGVTQSPTHLIKTRGQQVTLRCSSQSGHNTVSWYQQALGQGPQFIFQYYREEENGRGNFPPRFSGLQFPNYSSELNVNALELDDSALYLCASSSWAGEGNQPQHFGDGTRLSIL.

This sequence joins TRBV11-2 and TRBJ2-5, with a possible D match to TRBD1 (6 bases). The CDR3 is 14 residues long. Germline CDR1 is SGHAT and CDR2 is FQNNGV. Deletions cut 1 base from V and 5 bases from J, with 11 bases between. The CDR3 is CASSLVEGVETQYF. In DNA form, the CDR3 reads TGTGCCAGCAGCTTAGTCGAGGGGGTGGAGACCCAGTACTTC.

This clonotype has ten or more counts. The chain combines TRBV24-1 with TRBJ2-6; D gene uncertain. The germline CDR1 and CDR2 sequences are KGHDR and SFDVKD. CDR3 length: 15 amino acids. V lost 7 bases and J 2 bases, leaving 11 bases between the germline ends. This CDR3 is CATRGNSAGANVLTF. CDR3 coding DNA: TGTGCCACCAGAGGGAATTCAGCTGGGGCCAACGTCCTGACTTTC.